This T cell receptor beta chain was found in a study of CD8 T cells in ankylosing spondylitis. Study results and caveats: Peripheral blood samples showed relatively rare disease-linked clones, and these clones were CD8+. Earlier authors reported some of these motif variants in reactive arthritis synovial fluid and blood. Ankylosing spondylitis blood appeared to carry a characteristic TCR beta motif of seven to nine highly homologous variants. According to the report, clones linked to the disease were significantly enriched in matched synovial fluid samples taken from ankylosing spondylitis patients.

With molecular barcodes, quantitative 5'-RACE was used to make the TCR beta libraries. TCRdb used MiXCR to reprocess the 5' RACE reads, holding one entry per CDR3 protein. The sample has about 440,000 distinct CDR3 sequences, 15% to 20% seen once. As for this clonotype: Its matching antigen is unknown.

The V end lost 0 bases, the J end lost 2 bases, and 17 bases lay between the germline ends. Germline V gene sequence: CDR1 MNHEY, CDR2 SVGAGI. CDR3 length: 17 residues. The sample comprised blood, either unsorted or a sorted T cell fraction (not recorded which). The receptor's source is a male donor with ankylosing spondylitis. V usage is TRBV6-5 and J usage is TRBJ2-7, with D possibly TRBD2 on 5 matching bases. The CDR3 DNA follows: TGTGCCAGCAGTTACTCCGACGGGGTTGGGAGACCCTACGAGCAGTACTTC. Protein: CASSYSDGVGRPYEQYF.